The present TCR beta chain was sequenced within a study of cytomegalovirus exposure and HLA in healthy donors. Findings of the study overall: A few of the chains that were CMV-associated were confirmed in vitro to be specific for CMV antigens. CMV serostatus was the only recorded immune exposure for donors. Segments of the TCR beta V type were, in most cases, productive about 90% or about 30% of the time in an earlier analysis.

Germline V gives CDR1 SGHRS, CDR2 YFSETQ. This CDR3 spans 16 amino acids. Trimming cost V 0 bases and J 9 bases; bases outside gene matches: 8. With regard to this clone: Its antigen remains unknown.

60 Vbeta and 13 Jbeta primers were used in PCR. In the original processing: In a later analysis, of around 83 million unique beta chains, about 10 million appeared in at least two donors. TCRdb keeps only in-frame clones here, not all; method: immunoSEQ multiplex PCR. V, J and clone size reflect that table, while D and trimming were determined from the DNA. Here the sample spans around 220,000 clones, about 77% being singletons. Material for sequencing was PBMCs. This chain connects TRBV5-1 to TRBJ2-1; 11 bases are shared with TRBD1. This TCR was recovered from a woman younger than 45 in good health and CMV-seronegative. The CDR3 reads CASSLGRTGGRGEQFF. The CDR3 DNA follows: TGCGCCAGCAGCTTGGGCAGGACAGGGGGCAGGGGTGAGCAGTTCTTC.